These 32 T cell receptor beta chains share one sample of origin, sequenced in a study of identical twins. MiXCR was run by TCRdb on the 5' RACE reads, yielding one entry per CDR3 protein. The sample shows more than 600,000 distinct CDR3 sequences, about 20% of them seen only once. These same records also appear under a second study, on T cells expressing NK-cell markers.

Source material: PBMCs. Every receptor here comes from a woman aged 18-35 years in good health.

Note on this clonotype: A read error may produce the germline difference seen at one junction end. The chain carries TRBV14 and TRBJ2-3; a possible D gene is TRBD2 (5 bases). The CDR3 spans 13 residues. Germline V gives CDR1 SGHDN, CDR2 FVKESK. The CDR3, as DNA: TGTGCCAGCAGCTCTCTAGCACGCGATACGCATTATTTT. Translating it yields CASSSLARDTHYF.

The rearrangement links TRBV12-5 to TRBJ1-1; a weak D match, TRBD1 (5 bases). From germline, CDR1 is LGHNT and CDR2 FRNRAP. The CDR3 contains 14 residues. V was shortened by 1 base and J by 1 base, with 7 bases between the two germline ends. The CDR3 DNA is TGTGCTAGTGGTTTGGGGGGCTCGAACACTGAAGCTTTCTTT. This translates into CASGLGGSNTEAFF. Full variable domain (outside the CDR3, taken from reference TRBV12-5 and TRBJ1-1): DARVTQTPRHKVTEMGQEVTMRCQPILGHNTVFWYRQTMMQGLELLAYFRNRAPLDDSGMPKDRFSAEMPDATLATLKIQPSEPRDSAVYFCASGLGGSNTEAFFGQGTRLTVV.

The table lists this clonotype with a few counts. CDR3 sequence reads: CASGVVVKNIQYF. The CDR3 coding sequence is TGTGCCAGCGGGGTGGTAGTCAAAAACATTCAGTACTTC. The chain is built from TRBV2 and TRBJ2-4; no clear D gene. The CDR3 runs to 13 residues. Per germline, CDR1 SNHLY and CDR2 FYNNEI. V lost 8 bases and J lost 3, with 11 bases in between.

This chain links TRBV9 with TRBJ2-5, with D possibly TRBD2 on 5 matching bases. Germline-derived CDR1 and CDR2 are SGDLS and YYNGEE. The CDR3 extends over 13 amino acids. V lost 4 bases, J lost 2 bases, and 9 bases lay in between. CDR3 residues: CASSYSDQETQYF. CDR3 DNA: TGTGCCAGCAGCTATAGCGATCAAGAGACCCAGTACTTC.

This chain connects TRBV9 to TRBJ1-2; 7 nucleotides align to TRBD1. Unmatched junction bases numbered 18, after V lost 4 bases and J lost 3 bases. CDR1 and CDR2 (germline): SGDLS, YYNGEE. CDR3 length: 18 residues. CDR3 loop: CASSFRSNAGQADYGYTF. The CDR3 DNA sequence: TGTGCCAGCAGCTTCCGTAGCAATGCCGGACAGGCAGACTATGGCTACACCTTC.

The V call is TRBV2, the J call TRBJ2-3, with D possibly being TRBD1 (5 bases). Trimming removed 4 bases at V and 4 bases at J, with 12 bases between. The CDR3 has 14 residues. Germline lookup yields CDR1 SNHLY and CDR2 FYNNEI. The CDR3 DNA sequence: TGTGCCAGCAGTGCCACGGACACTTCAGATACGCAGTATTTT. Translated: CASSATDTSDTQYF.

The chain employs TRBV20-1 and TRBJ2-6; no clear D. With 3 bases removed from V and 2 bases from J, the gap between germline ends came to 11 bases. The CDR3 is 15 residues long. Germline loops: CDR1 DFQATT, CDR2 SNEGSKA (reference sequence). Written as DNA, the CDR3 is TGCAGTGCTAGTTCTCCTAGGGCTGGGGCCAACGTCCTGACTTTC. This translates into CSASSPRAGANVLTF.

J is TRBJ2-1 and V is TRBV9; D is uncertain. V was cut by 2 bases and J by 7 bases, with 19 bases left in between. The CDR3 has 16 amino acids. The germline V gene has CDR1 SGDLS and CDR2 YYNGEE. For the CDR3, the DNA is TGTGCCAGCAGCGTTGGAGCCAGTGTTAGCAGGAATGAGCAGTTCTTC. It is translated as CASSVGASVSRNEQFF.

This clonotype occurred a few times. V and J are TRBV7-2 and TRBJ2-7, with 7 bases matching TRBD2. V shed 5 bases and J 2 bases; nucleotides not matched to a gene: 6. The CDR3 contains 14 residues. Germline values: CDR1 SGHTA, CDR2 FQGNSA. CDR3 sequence: CASSLSGLAYEQYF. The CDR3 DNA sequence: TGTGCCAGCAGCCTTAGCGGGTTAGCCTACGAGCAGTACTTC.

This clonotype appeared a few times. This chain joins TRBV7-2 and TRBJ2-7, with D maybe TRBD1 (6 bases). Trimming removed 1 base at V and 5 bases at J, with 12 bases between. This CDR3 is built from 14 residues. Germline CDR1 SGHTA, CDR2 FQGNSA. CDR3 loop: CASSLDRVTNEQYF. The CDR3 region has the DNA TGTGCCAGCAGCTTAGACAGGGTAACAAACGAGCAGTACTTC.

The chain links TRBV12-3 or TRBV12-4 to TRBJ2-7; no clear D gene. This CDR3 is built from 13 residues. Trimming took 4 bases from V and 4 from J, leaving 11 bases between them. The CDR3: CASSSGSKYEQYF. The CDR3 DNA reads TGTGCCAGCAGTTCCGGATCAAAATACGAGCAGTACTTC.

In its sample, this clonotype was seen a few times. The J gene is TRBJ2-1, the V gene TRBV12-3 or TRBV12-4, with TRBD2 matching over 12 bases. The junction had 6 bases not matched to a gene; V was cut back by 6 bases and J by 6 bases. CDR3 length: 15 amino acids. The CDR3 loop is CASSPASGGANEQFF. The CDR3 coding sequence is TGTGCCAGCAGCCCAGCTAGCGGGGGGGCCAATGAGCAGTTCTTC.

This chain joins TRBV11-2 and TRBJ2-2; the D gene is possibly TRBD2 (6 bases). The CDR3 loop spans 16 amino acids. Looked up from germline, CDR1 is SGHAT and CDR2 is FQNNGV. The ends were cut back, 3 bases at V and 3 bases at J, with 14 bases in the middle. Here the CDR3 reads CASSFPRGRYTGELFF. DNA for the CDR3: TGTGCCAGCAGCTTTCCTCGGGGGAGATACACCGGGGAGCTGTTTTTT.

This clonotype appeared many times. This chain links TRBV9 with TRBJ1-6; the match to TRBD1 covers 7 bases. Germline lookup yields CDR1 SGDLS and CDR2 YYNGEE. CDR3 length: 12 amino acids. V shed 3 bases, J shed 11 bases, and the junction held 2 bases outside the gene matches. Here the CDR3 reads CASSGQGPPLHF. The CDR3 bases are TGTGCCAGCAGCGGACAGGGTCCACCCCTCCACTTT.

This clonotype has a handful of counts. A much more abundant neighbour one base away suggests this may be a read error. This chain joins TRBV9 and TRBJ2-3; 11 bases are shared with TRBD2. This CDR3 has 16 residues. Germline V gives CDR1 SGDLS, CDR2 YYNGEE. Trimming at V came to 3 bases and at J to 0 bases, leaving 3 bases not matched to a gene. The CDR3 here is CASSAGTSGSTDTQYF. The CDR3 nucleotides are TGTGCCAGCAGCGCCGGGACTAGCGGTAGCACAGATACGCAGTATTTT.

The chain couples TRBV7-2 to TRBJ2-1; either TRBD1 or TRBD2 may supply D (5 bases each). Germline-derived CDR1 and CDR2 are SGHTA and FQGNSA. This CDR3 is 15 amino acids long. Between the trimmed V and J ends, which lost 2 bases and 5 bases, there was a span of 13 bases. The CDR3 here is CASSLTGAGNNEQFF. In nucleotides, the CDR3 is TGTGCCAGCAGCTTAACCGGGGCTGGAAACAATGAGCAGTTCTTC.

This rearrangement joins TRBV5-1 to TRBJ2-1, with 12 bases that match TRBD1. Germline CDR1 reads SGHRS; CDR2 reads YFSETQ. With 0 bases clipped from V and 9 bases from J, the junction kept 7 bases outside the gene matches. This CDR3 contains 16 residues. In DNA, the CDR3 is TGCGCCAGCAGCTTGGAGGGGACAGGGGGCCTTGGTGAGCAGTTCTTC. Translated: CASSLEGTGGLGEQFF.

CDR3 region: CASSLSVASGRGETQYF. CDR3 nucleotide sequence: TGTGCCAGCAGCTTATCGGTGGCTAGCGGGAGAGGGGAGACCCAGTACTTC. The rearrangement links TRBV7-2 to TRBJ2-5; 10 nucleotides match TRBD2. CDR1 and CDR2 (germline): SGHTA, FQGNSA. The junction had 11 bases not matched to a gene; V was cut back by 2 bases and J by 5 bases. The CDR3 contains 17 residues.

This sequence joins TRBV20-1 and TRBJ2-1; D unclear. V was pared by 8 bases and J by 0 bases, with 14 bases between. The CDR3 is 14 residues long. Germline V gives CDR1 DFQATT, CDR2 SNEGSKA (reference sequence). For the CDR3, the DNA is TGCAGTCCGCTTGGGCAAACCTCCTACAATGAGCAGTTCTTC. It translates to CSPLGQTSYNEQFF.

This clonotype has a count of ten or more. The chain uses TRBV12-3 or TRBV12-4 and TRBJ2-2, with a tentative D call TRBD2 (5 bases). V was cut by 4 bases and J by 6 bases, with 6 bases left in between. The CDR3 is made up of 12 amino acids. The CDR3: CASSSEAGELFF. The CDR3 DNA is TGTGCCAGCAGTTCGGAGGCCGGGGAGCTGTTTTTT.

This sequence joins TRBV9 and TRBJ2-3; 8 positions agree with TRBD1. Germline loops: CDR1 SGDLS, CDR2 YYNGEE. The length of the CDR3 is 17 residues. V was pared by 4 bases and J by 5 bases, with 15 bases of the junction left unmatched. CDR3 sequence (DNA): TGTGCCAGCAGCCCCCTGGCCCTTGGGACAGGCGGAGATACGCAGTATTTT. Residues: CASSPLALGTGGDTQYF.

The chain has TRBV7-9 and TRBJ1-1; the match to TRBD1 covers 7 bases. CDR1 and CDR2 (germline): SEHNR, FQNEAQ (reference sequence). V lost 5 bases and J lost 1; bases outside the gene matches: 7. The CDR3 consists of 15 residues. This CDR3 reads CASSINTGANTEAFF. CDR3 DNA sequence: TGTGCCAGCAGCATCAATACAGGGGCGAACACTGAAGCTTTCTTT.

V and J are TRBV20-1 and TRBJ2-1; 9 bases are shared with TRBD2. J lost 6 bases, V lost 3 bases, and 6 bases had no gene match. Germline V gene data show CDR1 as DFQATT and CDR2 as SNEGSKA (reference sequence). This CDR3 is 14 amino acids long. For the CDR3, the DNA is TGCAGTGCTAGTCCTAGCGGGGATTTCAATGAGCAGTTCTTC. Protein sequence: CSASPSGDFNEQFF.

This clonotype was counted between two and nine times. A junction boundary mismatches the germline segment, possibly from a read error. The CDR3 DNA sequence: TGTGCCAGCAGGTTAGCGGGGAATTTCAATGAGCAGTTCTTC. It yields the protein CASRLAGNFNEQFF. The chain links TRBV7-2 to TRBJ2-1; 8 bases are a match to TRBD2. The CDR3 consists of 14 residues. Germline assignment: CDR1 SGHTA and CDR2 FQGNSA.

This clonotype was detected only a few times. The CDR3 sequence is CATSRDHRDTEAFF. DNA of the CDR3: TGTGCCACCAGCAGAGATCATAGAGACACTGAAGCTTTCTTT. The V and J genes are TRBV15 and TRBJ1-1; no firm D call. This CDR3 is built from 14 residues. Germline CDR1 is LNHNV and CDR2 is YYDKDF (reference sequence). Trimming took 0 bases from V and 3 from J, leaving 8 bases between them.

The V gene is TRBV20-1, the J gene TRBJ2-4; D unresolved. The CDR3 is 15 amino acids. In germline, CDR1 is DFQATT, CDR2 SNEGSKA (reference sequence). The germline V and J ends were trimmed by 3 bases and 0 bases, with 12 bases remaining between them. DNA for the CDR3: TGCAGTGCTAGTTCCGGCCAGCTAGCCAAAAACATTCAGTACTTC. It codes for CSASSGQLAKNIQYF.

This clonotype turned up a few times. This chain connects TRBV9 to TRBJ1-2; TRBD1 aligns across 9 bases. V lost 3 bases to trimming and J lost 4 bases; unmatched junction nucleotides: 7. The CDR3 covers 15 residues. In germline, CDR1 is SGDLS, CDR2 YYNGEE. The DNA of the CDR3 is TGTGCCAGCAGCGAGGGACAGGGCAGCGTCTATGGCTACACCTTC. Translated, it gives CASSEGQGSVYGYTF.

This clonotype was detected many times. The genes are TRBV13 and TRBJ2-5; 7 positions match TRBD1. Germline V lookup: CDR1 PRHDT, CDR2 FYEKMQ (reference sequence). The CDR3 contains 13 residues. The junction had 2 bases not matched to a gene; V was cut back by 4 bases and J by 3 bases. CDR3 sequence: CASSSGTEETQYF. The CDR3 DNA sequence: TGTGCCAGCAGCTCCGGGACAGAAGAGACCCAGTACTTC.

This clonotype turned up a few times. This chain connects TRBV20-1 to TRBJ2-7; TRBD2 matches at 10 bases. The CDR3 runs to 16 residues. Germline V gives CDR1 DFQATT, CDR2 SNEGSKA (reference sequence). V lost 4 bases and J lost 0; bases outside the gene matches: 9. The DNA of the CDR3 is TGCAGTGCTATTTTGTTACTAGCGGGGATCTCCTACGAGCAGTACTTC. Its translation: CSAILLLAGISYEQYF.

This sequence joins TRBV12-3 or TRBV12-4 and TRBJ1-1, with 10 positions matching TRBD1. This CDR3 region has 13 residues. J was trimmed by 8 bases and V by 5 bases; bases with no gene match: 5. The chain's CDR3 is CASSEGQGREAFF. CDR3 in DNA: TGTGCCAGCAGTGAGGGACAGGGGAGGGAAGCTTTCTTT.

The rearrangement uses TRBV10-1 and TRBJ2-7; maybe TRBD1 (6 bases). The CDR3 length is 13 residues. The germline CDR1 and CDR2 sequences are WNHNN and SYGVQD (reference sequence). V lost 3 bases and J lost 5, with 11 bases in between. For the CDR3, the DNA is TGCGCCAGCAGTGAAGGGGGTGGCCACGAGCAGTACTTC. Protein: CASSEGGGHEQYF.

This chain uses TRBV5-1 with TRBJ2-5; no reliable D call. This CDR3 has 14 residues. Germline V CDR1 and CDR2: SGHRS, YFSETQ. The V end was cut by 2 bases, the J end by 10 bases, with 18 bases between. The CDR3 protein is CASSFARQNPIQYF. CDR3 nucleotides: TGCGCCAGCAGCTTCGCTCGACAAAACCCGATCCAGTACTTC.